The 29 T cell receptor beta chains listed next were all sequenced from one sample in a study of blood T cells in healthy people across ages. The authors ran a second PCR of roughly 7 to 11 cycles using a sample-barcoded 5' primer and a J-beta primer mix. TCRdb reprocessed the 5' RACE reads via MiXCR and lists one record per CDR3 protein. The sample contains about 730,000 distinct CDR3 sequences, roughly two fifths of which appear only once. Sequenced sample: blood. The receptors here all came from a woman aged 60-75 years in good health.

There are many counts of this clonotype. This chain uses TRBV10-3 with TRBJ1-2; 8 bases are shared with TRBD1. V gave up 8 bases and J gave up 6 bases; unmatched junction bases: 14. The CDR3 spans 15 residues. Germline loops: CDR1 ENHRY, CDR2 SYGVKD. The CDR3, as DNA: TGTGCCATCGGTCCCCAGGGGGCCGAGGATGATGGCTACACCTTC. Amino acid sequence: CAIGPQGAEDDGYTF.

A note on this clonotype: A much larger clone is a single base away; this may be a read error. The V gene is TRBV4-1, the J gene TRBJ2-1; 11 bases line up with TRBD1. CDR1 MGHRA and CDR2 YSYEKL come from the germline V gene. The CDR3 sequence is 16 residues long. V lost 3 bases, J lost 4 bases, and 5 bases stayed unmatched. CDR3 DNA sequence: TGCGCCAGCAGCCACTGGACAGGGGGCTATTACAATGAGCAGTTCTTC. This encodes CASSHWTGGYYNEQFF.

The gene calls are TRBV9 and TRBJ2-7; D remains unclear. This CDR3 is 15 amino acids long. Germline V lookup: CDR1 SGDLS, CDR2 YYNGEE. Trimming pared 0 bases from V and 5 bases from J, leaving 15 bases between. Written as DNA, the CDR3 is TGTGCCAGCAGCGTAGCTCCGAGGATTGACGACGAGCAGTACTTC. It yields the protein CASSVAPRIDDEQYF.

This clonotype was recorded a few times. The rearrangement uses TRBV4-3 and TRBJ2-7, with TRBD2 matching 12 bases. The V and J ends lost 0 bases and 10 bases, in that order; junction bases with no gene match: 4. Germline CDR1 is LGHNA and CDR2 is YSLEER. The CDR3 sequence is 14 residues long. The CDR3 region is CASSQERTSGVQYF. CDR3 nucleotide sequence: TGCGCCAGCAGCCAAGAGAGGACTAGCGGGGTTCAGTACTTC.

The chain couples TRBV5-6 to TRBJ2-1, with 7 bases aligning to TRBD1. This CDR3 has 16 residues. CDR1 SGHDT and CDR2 YYEEEE come from the germline V gene. V was pared by 3 bases and J by 4 bases, with 10 bases of the junction left unmatched. Here the CDR3 reads CASSSIQGTSYNEQFF. CDR3 DNA sequence: TGTGCCAGCAGCTCGATACAGGGGACAAGTTACAATGAGCAGTTCTTC.

This clonotype appeared a few times. The V call is TRBV9, the J call TRBJ2-2, with 7 bases matching TRBD2. CDR3 length: 13 amino acids. V dropped 4 bases and J dropped 6; count of bases not matched to a gene: 3. The germline V gene encodes CDR1 SGDLS and CDR2 YYNGEE. CDR3 loop: CASSPTSAGELFF. CDR3 nucleotide sequence: TGTGCCAGCAGCCCTACTAGCGCCGGGGAGCTGTTTTTT.

A single count supports this clonotype. The chain joins TRBV7-2 to TRBJ2-6; D might be TRBD1 or TRBD2, each matching 5 bases. Per the germline V gene, CDR1 is SGHTA and CDR2 is FQGNSA. The CDR3 consists of 15 residues. V was cut by 4 bases and J by 7 bases, with 14 bases left in between. CDR3: CASSSGLGGANVLTF. Here the CDR3 DNA reads TGTGCCAGCAGCTCAGGGCTAGGAGGAGCCAACGTCCTGACTTTC.

This clonotype has just one count. V and J are TRBV28 and TRBJ2-4; no clear D gene. From germline, CDR1 is MDHEN and CDR2 SYDVKM. Deletions cut 5 bases from V and 8 bases from J, with 4 bases between. The CDR3 covers 10 residues. In DNA form, the CDR3 reads TGTGCCAGCAGTAGAGACATTCAGTACTTC. Translated, it gives CASSRDIQYF.

This clonotype has ten or more counts. A much larger clone is a single base away; this may be a read error. The rearrangement joins TRBV9 to TRBJ2-5, with 9 positions matching TRBD1. The V segment lost 4 bases and the J segment 11 bases; nucleotides outside the gene matches: 15. Germline V lookup: CDR1 SGDLS, CDR2 YYNGEE. This CDR3 has 15 amino acids. The CDR3 region is CASSPTRTGEGEQYF. DNA of the CDR3: TGTGCCAGCAGCCCTACCCGGACAGGGGAGGGTGAGCAGTACTTC.

J is TRBJ2-3 and V is TRBV4-2; tentatively, D is TRBD1 or TRBD2 (6 bases each). The V gene's germline CDR1 is LGHNA and CDR2 YNFKEQ. V was cut by 4 bases and J by 5 bases, with 22 bases left in between. CDR3 length: 17 amino acids. CDR3 protein: CASSPDPPGGGRDTQYF. The CDR3 DNA follows: TGTGCCAGCAGCCCCGACCCCCCTGGTGGGGGGCGAGATACGCAGTATTTT.

This clonotype was found a few times. The CDR3 coding sequence is TGTGCCAGCAGCGGCACCTTCGCTGGAGAGACCCAGTACTTC. Translation: CASSGTFAGETQYF. The rearrangement links TRBV7-9 to TRBJ2-5; D gene ambiguous. Trimming left V 5 bases short and J 4 bases short, with 14 bases between. This CDR3 comprises 14 residues. Germline lookup yields CDR1 SEHNR and CDR2 FQNEAQ (reference sequence). The whole variable domain, remainder taken from reference TRBV7-9 and TRBJ2-5, is DTGVSQNPRHKITKRGQNVTFRCDPISEHNRLYWYRQTLGQGPEFLTYFQNEAQLEKSRLLSDRFSAERPKGSFSTLEIQRTEQGDSAMYLCASSGTFAGETQYFGPGTRLLVL.

Points on this clonotype: This may be a read error, as it is one base from a much larger clone. V is TRBV29-1 and J is TRBJ2-3, with 7 bases aligning to TRBD1. From germline, CDR1 is SQVTM and CDR2 ANQGSEA. J was trimmed by 4 bases and V by 8 bases; bases with no gene match: 9. The CDR3 runs 13 residues. CDR3 sequence reads: CSIGGANADTQYF. The DNA of the CDR3 is TGCAGCATAGGGGGCGCCAACGCAGATACGCAGTATTTT.

The V and J genes are TRBV28 and TRBJ2-7; D is unresolved. The DNA end lines up better with TRBJ2-5; the J call may be wrong. Per the germline V gene, CDR1 is MDHEN and CDR2 is SYDVKM. There are 14 residues in the CDR3. CDR3 sequence reads: CASSLEDGSETQYF. In DNA, the CDR3 is TGTGCCAGCAGTTTAGAGGATGGTTCAGAGACCCAGTACTTC.

The chain combines TRBV9 with TRBJ2-7, with 12 nucleotides matching TRBD2. J gave up 5 bases and V 4 bases, and 4 bases lay outside the gene matches. The CDR3 consists of 14 residues. Germline V CDR1 and CDR2: SGDLS, YYNGEE. The CDR3 DNA reads as TGTGCCAGCAGCTACGGACTAGCGGGAAACGAGCAGTACTTC. This gives the protein CASSYGLAGNEQYF.

This clonotype has a single count. CDR3 sequence reads: CASSPLENIQYF. In nucleotides, the CDR3 is TGTGCCAGCAGCCCTCTTGAGAACATTCAGTACTTC. The chain has TRBV7-2 and TRBJ2-4; no reliable D call. Trimming left V 5 bases short and J 7 bases short, with 9 bases between. Germline assignment: CDR1 SGHTA and CDR2 FQGNSA. This CDR3 has 12 residues.

This clonotype was observed a handful of times. This chain's CDR3 is CASSSNGNYNEQFF. CDR3 bases: TGTGCCAGCAGTTCCAACGGGAACTACAATGAGCAGTTCTTC. This rearrangement joins TRBV12-3 or TRBV12-4 to TRBJ2-1; D may be TRBD2 (5 bases). Trimming removed 4 bases at V and 3 bases at J, with 10 bases between. The CDR3 sequence is 14 residues long.

V gene TRBV11-2 combines with J gene TRBJ2-1; possibly TRBD1 or TRBD2 for D (6 bases each). Deletions cut 5 bases from V and 3 bases from J, with 17 bases between. This CDR3 spans 16 amino acids. Germline loops: CDR1 SGHAT, CDR2 FQNNGV. Here the CDR3 reads CASSPQSGGHYNEQFF. CDR3 coding DNA: TGTGCCAGCAGCCCTCAATCCGGGGGCCACTACAATGAGCAGTTCTTC.

This clonotype was counted a few times. The V and J genes are TRBV20-1 and TRBJ2-3; 11 nucleotides line up with TRBD1. The CDR3 is made up of 15 amino acids. The V segment lost 0 bases and the J segment 6 bases; nucleotides outside the gene matches: 5. From germline, CDR1 is DFQATT and CDR2 SNEGSKA (reference sequence). DNA of the CDR3: TGCAGTGCTAGAGACGGACAGGGGGCCGGGGATACGCAGTATTTT. It is translated as CSARDGQGAGDTQYF.

This chain connects TRBV20-1 to TRBJ1-1; a weak D match, TRBD1 (5 bases). CDR1 is DFQATT, CDR2 SNEGSKA, per germline (reference sequence). The length of the CDR3 is 16 residues. V was shortened by 0 bases and J by 0 bases, with 14 bases between the two germline ends. CDR3 coding DNA: TGCAGTGCTAGAGATTATACGGGGGAGATGAACACTGAAGCTTTCTTT. The encoded protein is CSARDYTGEMNTEAFF.

This clonotype was observed a few times. This chain joins TRBV7-2 and TRBJ2-3, with D perhaps matching TRBD2 (5 bases). The CDR3 has 15 amino acids. The V gene's germline CDR1 is SGHTA and CDR2 FQGNSA. V was pared by 5 bases and J by 1 base, with 13 bases between. CDR3 region: CASSTLLGGTDTQYF. The CDR3 bases are TGTGCCAGCAGCACCCTTCTCGGGGGCACAGATACGCAGTATTTT.

This clonotype turned up a few times. V and J are TRBV11-2 and TRBJ2-1; 8 bases map to TRBD2. J gave up 0 bases and V 5 bases, and 9 bases lay outside the gene matches. The CDR3 spans 17 residues. CDR1 is SGHAT and CDR2 is FQNNGV in the germline V gene. The CDR3 here is CASSLYGGTSSYNEQFF. In DNA, the CDR3 is TGTGCCAGCAGCCTCTACGGCGGGACTAGCTCCTACAATGAGCAGTTCTTC.

This clonotype was found once. A junction boundary mismatches the germline segment, possibly from a read error. The chain carries TRBV5-1 and TRBJ2-3; D remains unclear. The CDR3 extends over 15 amino acids. The V gene's germline CDR1 is SGHRS and CDR2 YFSETQ. CDR3 bases: TGCACCAGCAGCTTGGTCTCAGAACGTACAGATACGCAGTATTTT. Amino acids: CTSSLVSERTDTQYF.

In its sample, this clonotype was seen a few times. A clone one base away is much larger, so this may be a read error. V gene TRBV6-1 combines with J gene TRBJ2-7; tentatively, D is TRBD2 (6 bases). Between the trimmed V and J ends, which lost 0 bases and 7 bases, there was a span of 19 bases. This CDR3 comprises 16 residues. CDR1 and CDR2 (germline): MNHNS, SASEGT. CDR3 sequence: CASSEARGFSYNEQYF. CDR3 coding DNA: TGTGCCAGCAGTGAAGCGCGGGGCTTTTCCTACAATGAGCAGTACTTC.

This chain connects TRBV3-1 to TRBJ1-5; 10 bases agree with TRBD1. CDR3 size: 15 residues. The germline CDR1 and CDR2 sequences are LGHDT and YNNKEL (reference sequence). V dropped 5 bases and J dropped 4; count of bases not matched to a gene: 5. Written as DNA, the CDR3 is TGTGCCAGCAGCAGAGGGACAGGGGATAATCAGCCCCAGCATTTT. It is translated as CASSRGTGDNQPQHF.

This clonotype was seen more than once but under ten times. This CDR3 is CASSATDRFAEKLFF. CDR3 sequence (DNA): TGTGCCAGCAGCGCCACCGACAGGTTCGCTGAAAAACTGTTTTTT. The chain uses TRBV7-8 and TRBJ1-4; perhaps TRBD1 as D (6 bases). The CDR3 has 15 amino acids. V lost 5 bases, J lost 7 bases, and 17 bases lay in between. The germline V gene has CDR1 SGHVS and CDR2 FQNEAQ.

This clonotype was observed a few times. V gene TRBV12-3 or TRBV12-4 combines with J gene TRBJ2-1; a weak D match, TRBD2 (6 bases). V was trimmed by 6 bases and J by 0 bases, leaving 9 bases between them. The CDR3 has 14 residues. The CDR3 is CASSRGSSYNEQFF. The CDR3 nucleotides are TGTGCCAGCAGCCGGGGGAGCTCCTACAATGAGCAGTTCTTC.

The chain has TRBV10-3 and TRBJ2-5; no clear D. The CDR3 sequence is 12 residues long. Trimming shortened V by 7 bases and J by 5 bases, and 11 bases separated the two germline ends. The V gene's germline CDR1 is ENHRY and CDR2 SYGVKD. This chain's CDR3 is CAINADYETQYF. The CDR3 bases are TGTGCCATCAATGCTGATTACGAGACCCAGTACTTC.

Only one count was recorded for this clonotype. The V and J genes are TRBV6-6 and TRBJ2-7; no definite D call. Trimming shortened V by 5 bases and J by 6 bases, and 14 bases separated the two germline ends. This CDR3 is 13 amino acids long. Germline CDR1 reads MNHNY; CDR2 reads SVGAGI (reference sequence). CDR3 sequence reads: CASSDYGLAEQYF. DNA for the CDR3: TGTGCCAGCAGTGATTACGGCCTTGCCGAGCAGTACTTC.

The chain recombines TRBV15 with TRBJ2-4; 9 nucleotides match TRBD1. The germline CDR1 and CDR2 sequences are LNHNV and YYDKDF (reference sequence). The CDR3 totals 20 residues. The V gene end was trimmed by 3 bases and the J gene end by 0 bases; junction bases not matched to a gene: 15. CDR3 sequence (DNA): TGTGCCACCAGCAGCCCTCCGGGACAGGGAGTTGTTGGAGCCAAAAACATTCAGTACTTC. Translated: CATSSPPGQGVVGAKNIQYF.